This T cell receptor beta chain emerged from a study of blood T cell repertoires in COVID-19. At the level of the study: T cells, B-cell-depleted T cells, or PBMCs supplied cDNA or gDNA.

In its sample, this clone was seen once. Here immunoSEQ multiplex PCR was the method, and the copy in TCRdb shows in-frame clones only, minus some. The table records around 460,000 clones, approximately 90% of them present only once. Germline-derived CDR1 and CDR2 are LGHDT and YNNKEL (reference sequence). CDR3 length equals 13 residues. Trimming left V 4 bases short and J 11 bases short, with 14 bases between. The sample consisted of peripheral blood. This sequence joins TRBV3-1 (or the pseudogene TRBV3-2) and TRBJ1-4; D is possibly TRBD1 (6 bases). This TCR was sampled from a man younger than 35 with COVID-19, enrolled during active disease. The CDR3 is CASSLLQGSKLFF. The CDR3 DNA reads as TGTGCCAGCAGCCTTTTACAGGGTAGCAAACTGTTTTTT.